The source of this TCR beta chain is a study of Ad26.COV2.S vaccination and SARS-CoV-2 variants. Whole-study findings and limits: There was a possibility that the TCR breadth and depth analyses underestimated total T cell responses.

Turning to this clone: Its antigen remains unknown.

The CDR3 is 14 residues long. The V gene lost 3 bases and the J gene lost 3 bases, with 12 bases spanning the gap. In germline, CDR1 is SEHNR, CDR2 FQNEAQ (reference sequence). Sequenced by immunoSEQ multiplex PCR; TCRdb stores in-frame clones only, minus some. The sample lists tens of thousands of clones, less than 85% seen once, with around a sixth in the top ten. This TCR derives from a human donor who had recovered from COVID-19. The V gene is TRBV7-9, the J gene TRBJ2-7; tentative D call: TRBD1 (5 bases). The sample consisted of peripheral blood, taken after recovery from COVID-19. CDR3 protein: CASSFTREGYEQYF. CDR3 sequence (DNA): TGTGCCAGCAGCTTCACCAGGGAAGGCTACGAGCAGTACTTC.